This paragraph reports one T cell receptor beta chain. V shed 7 bases and J 7 bases; nucleotides not matched to a gene: 6. The germline gives CDR1 MNHNY, CDR2 SVGAGI (reference sequence). The CDR3 sequence is 12 residues long. Assay used: immunoSEQ multiplex PCR; TCRdb lists only in-frame clones, some missing. The sample carries some 23,000 clones, 80% to 85% recorded once. The sample originates from a study of blood T cell repertoires in COVID-19. The TCR comes from a woman aged 80 or older with acute or convalescent COVID-19. The chain recombines TRBV6-6 with TRBJ1-1, with 7 nucleotides matching TRBD1. Material: peripheral blood. In DNA, the CDR3 is TGTGCCAGCAACCAGGGGGGCGTTGAAGCTTTCTTT. It is translated as CASNQGGVEAFF.